This entry describes one TCR beta chain. This could be a read error, since a much larger clone is one nucleotide away. The sample comes from a study of tumor and adjacent non-tumor tissue in lung cancer. This CDR3 spans 13 amino acids. Germline CDR1 reads DFQATT; CDR2 reads SNEGSKA (reference sequence). RNA was extracted from bulk tissue without any cell sorting. Three rounds of nested PCR, following a modified ARM-PCR protocol, produced the TCRbeta library. One entry per CDR3 protein, called by TCRdb with MiXCR from the multiplex PCR reads. The sample has 70,000 to 80,000 distinct CDR3 sequences, 72% seen once.

The clonotype comes from a woman in her thirties or forties with non-small cell lung cancer. Source material: lung tumor tissue. This chain joins TRBV20-1 and TRBJ2-1; D not certain. CDR3 DNA: TGCAGTGCTAATCCGATCTCCTACATTGAGCAGTTCTTC. Translation: CSANPISYIEQFF.